This is a list of T cell receptor beta chains from one sample in a study of blood T cell repertoires in COVID-19. Repertoires were generated with immunoSEQ multiplex PCR, while TCRdb's copy carries only in-frame clones and drops some. This table has some 230,000 clones, approximately 83% appearing once. Sample: peripheral blood. These receptors originate from a woman aged 45-60 years with acute or convalescent COVID-19. Each CDR3 is given with its conserved first and last residue. A D gene is named only where the DNA matches it firmly. Clone size, where shown, is once, few, many, or a class for clones that have expanded.

v_call: TRBV7-7; j_call: TRBJ2-3; d_call: TRBD1; clone_size: -; cdr3_nt: TGTGCCAGCAGCCGAAGCCAGGGGGCAAGAGATACGCAGTATTTT; cdr3_aa: CASSRSQGARDTQYF
v_call: TRBV5-1; j_call: TRBJ2-7; d_call: TRBD2; clone_size: -; cdr3_nt: TGCGCCAGCAGTTGGGGGGGTACAGGACCCGAGCAGTACTTC; cdr3_aa: CASSWGGTGPEQYF
v_call: TRBV4-1; j_call: TRBJ2-2; d_call: TRBD2; clone_size: -; cdr3_nt: TGCGCCAGCAGCGCATCCCAAACGGGAGGATGGGAGCTGTTTTTT; cdr3_aa: CASSASQTGGWELFF
v_call: TRBV29-1; j_call: TRBJ1-4; d_call: TRBD1; clone_size: -; cdr3_nt: TGCAGCGTTGCGGGACAGGGGAGGGAAAAACTGTTTTTT; cdr3_aa: CSVAGQGREKLFF
v_call: TRBV5-6; j_call: TRBJ2-7; d_call: -; clone_size: -; cdr3_nt: TGTGCCAGCAGCGGAATTGGGACTCACGAGCAGTACTTC; cdr3_aa: CASSGIGTHEQYF
v_call: TRBV2; j_call: TRBJ2-7; d_call: TRBD1; clone_size: -; cdr3_nt: TGTGCCAACGCCTGGACAGGTGGGGCCCTCGAGCAGTACTTC; cdr3_aa: CANAWTGGALEQYF
v_call: TRBV18; j_call: TRBJ1-2; d_call: TRBD1; clone_size: -; cdr3_nt: TGTGCCAGCCAGACAGGGACCTTGTATGGCTACACCTTC; cdr3_aa: CASQTGTLYGYTF
v_call: TRBV9; j_call: TRBJ1-4; d_call: TRBD1; clone_size: -; cdr3_nt: TGTGCCAGCAGCGTTACCGGGACAGGGGGCGAAAAACTGTTTTTT; cdr3_aa: CASSVTGTGGEKLFF
v_call: TRBV19; j_call: TRBJ1-2; d_call: TRBD1; clone_size: -; cdr3_nt: TGTGCCAGTAGTCGCCAGGGGGACGGCTACACCTTC; cdr3_aa: CASSRQGDGYTF
v_call: TRBV27; j_call: TRBJ1-1; d_call: -; clone_size: few; cdr3_nt: TGTGCCAGCAGACTATCGGGGGGGACTGAAGCTTTCTTT; cdr3_aa: CASRLSGGTEAFF
v_call: TRBV30; j_call: TRBJ2-7; d_call: -; clone_size: -; cdr3_nt: TGTGCCTGGAGTGGAGGGTACGAGCAGTACTTC; cdr3_aa: CAWSGGYEQYF
v_call: TRBV28; j_call: TRBJ1-1; d_call: -; clone_size: -; cdr3_nt: TGTGCCAGCAGTTTCAGATGGAACACTGAAGCTTTCTTT; cdr3_aa: CASSFRWNTEAFF
v_call: TRBV5-1; j_call: TRBJ2-3; d_call: TRBD1; clone_size: -; cdr3_nt: TGCGCCAGCAGCTTGGCGGACAGGGACACAGATACGCAGTATTTT; cdr3_aa: CASSLADRDTDTQYF
v_call: TRBV19; j_call: TRBJ1-5; d_call: TRBD1; clone_size: -; cdr3_nt: TGTGCCAGTAAACTGGGACAGGGGAACAATCAGCCCCAGCATTTT; cdr3_aa: CASKLGQGNNQPQHF
v_call: TRBV27; j_call: TRBJ2-5; d_call: -; clone_size: -; cdr3_nt: TGTGCCAGCAGTTGGGGGGGCTGGGGAGGGGGCCAAGAGACCCAGTACTTC; cdr3_aa: CASSWGGWGGGQETQYF
v_call: TRBV23-1; j_call: TRBJ2-1; d_call: TRBD2; clone_size: -; cdr3_nt: TGCGCCAGCAGTCCCGATCGGGGGGAAGATGAAAACCGGCGCGACCACAATGAGCAGTTCTTC; cdr3_aa: CASSPDRGEDENRRDHNEQFF
v_call: TRBV3-1/TRBV3-2; j_call: TRBJ2-1; d_call: -; clone_size: once; cdr3_nt: TGTGCCAGCAGCCCTTGTCCCCGGGACATGGAGGTTCGGTTCTTC; cdr3_aa: CASSPCPRDMEVRFF
v_call: TRBV5-6; j_call: TRBJ1-1; d_call: TRBD1; clone_size: -; cdr3_nt: TGTGCCAGCACCTGGGACAGGAGGTTTCCTGAAGCTTTCTTT; cdr3_aa: CASTWDRRFPEAFF
v_call: TRBV4-1; j_call: TRBJ2-2; d_call: TRBD2; clone_size: -; cdr3_nt: TGCGCCAGCAGCCTTGTAATTAGCGGGAGGGTAGGCACCGGGGAGCTGTTTTTT; cdr3_aa: CASSLVISGRVGTGELFF
v_call: TRBV5-6; j_call: TRBJ2-6; d_call: -; clone_size: -; cdr3_nt: TGTGCCAGCAGCTTGGACTACTCTGGGGCCAACGTCCTGACTTTC; cdr3_aa: CASSLDYSGANVLTF
v_call: TRBV28; j_call: TRBJ1-5; d_call: -; clone_size: -; cdr3_nt: TGTGCCAGCAGTCCGTACTTAGGGGTCCAGCCCCAGCATTTT; cdr3_aa: CASSPYLGVQPQHF
v_call: TRBV18; j_call: TRBJ2-7; d_call: TRBD1; clone_size: -; cdr3_nt: TGTGCCAGCTCACCCGGACAGGGAGTGGACGAGCAGTACTTC; cdr3_aa: CASSPGQGVDEQYF
v_call: TRBV19; j_call: TRBJ1-5; d_call: TRBD1; clone_size: -; cdr3_nt: TGTGCCAGTAGTGCAGGGACAGGGGTCAATCAGCCCCAGCATTTT; cdr3_aa: CASSAGTGVNQPQHF
v_call: TRBV2; j_call: TRBJ1-2; d_call: -; clone_size: -; cdr3_nt: TGTGCCAGCAAGTGGCAGATGGAGGGTGGCTACACCTTC; cdr3_aa: CASKWQMEGGYTF
v_call: TRBV9; j_call: TRBJ2-7; d_call: TRBD2; clone_size: -; cdr3_nt: TGTGCCAGCAGCCGGGGGGGCCGGGAGCAGTACTTC; cdr3_aa: CASSRGGREQYF
v_call: TRBV5-1; j_call: TRBJ2-3; d_call: -; clone_size: -; cdr3_nt: TGCGCCAGCAGCTTGGCGGTTGCAGATACGCAGTATTTT; cdr3_aa: CASSLAVADTQYF
v_call: TRBV18; j_call: TRBJ2-4; d_call: TRBD1; clone_size: -; cdr3_nt: TGTGCCAGCTCACCACCACAGGGGGTATACATTCAGTACTTC; cdr3_aa: CASSPPQGVYIQYF
v_call: TRBV28; j_call: TRBJ1-5; d_call: -; clone_size: -; cdr3_nt: TGTGCCAGCAGTCAGGGTGGGAGCAATCAGCCCCAGCATTTT; cdr3_aa: CASSQGGSNQPQHF
v_call: TRBV6-5; j_call: TRBJ2-5; d_call: TRBD2; clone_size: -; cdr3_nt: TGTGCCAGCAGCCCGACTAGCGGGGTTAAGACCCAGTACTTC; cdr3_aa: CASSPTSGVKTQYF
v_call: TRBV7-9; j_call: TRBJ2-7; d_call: -; clone_size: once; cdr3_nt: TGTGCCAGCAGCTCCCAGGGTTACGAGCAGTACTTC; cdr3_aa: CASSSQGYEQYF
v_call: TRBV6-5; j_call: TRBJ1-6; d_call: -; clone_size: -; cdr3_nt: TGTGCCAGCAGTTACGGCGGTACTGCTTCACCCCTCCACTTT; cdr3_aa: CASSYGGTASPLHF
v_call: TRBV3-1/TRBV3-2; j_call: TRBJ1-2; d_call: -; clone_size: few; cdr3_nt: TGTGCCAGCAGCCAAGAGGGGGCCAGTGGCTACACCTTC; cdr3_aa: CASSQEGASGYTF
v_call: TRBV7-8; j_call: TRBJ1-6; d_call: TRBD1; clone_size: -; cdr3_nt: TGTGCCAGCAGCACCTCCTCGGGAGGGACAGATTCACCCCTCCACTTT; cdr3_aa: CASSTSSGGTDSPLHF
v_call: TRBV6-5; j_call: TRBJ1-4; d_call: -; clone_size: -; cdr3_nt: TGTGCCAGCAGTAACAGGGTCGGTAATGAAAAACTGTTTTTT; cdr3_aa: CASSNRVGNEKLFF
v_call: TRBV10-2; j_call: TRBJ1-1; d_call: TRBD1; clone_size: -; cdr3_nt: TGCGCCAGCAGAGAGAGGGGGCTGCCAAACACTGAAGCTTTCTTT; cdr3_aa: CASRERGLPNTEAFF
v_call: TRBV2; j_call: TRBJ2-2; d_call: -; clone_size: few; cdr3_nt: TGTGCCAGCAAGCTTCTGGTTATGACCGGGGAGCTGTTTTTT; cdr3_aa: CASKLLVMTGELFF
v_call: TRBV5-1; j_call: TRBJ2-5; d_call: TRBD2; clone_size: once; cdr3_nt: TGCGCCAGCAGCGGACTCACTAGCGCCCAAGAGACCCAGTACTTC; cdr3_aa: CASSGLTSAQETQYF
v_call: TRBV5-6; j_call: TRBJ1-5; d_call: -; clone_size: -; cdr3_nt: TGTGCCAGCAGCTTGGGAGATCAGCCCCAGCATTTT; cdr3_aa: CASSLGDQPQHF
v_call: TRBV4-1; j_call: TRBJ1-3; d_call: -; clone_size: few; cdr3_nt: TGCGCCAGCAGCCAGGAAAGCGACCTAACCTCTGGAAACACCATATATTTT; cdr3_aa: CASSQESDLTSGNTIYF
v_call: TRBV6-2/TRBV6-3; j_call: TRBJ2-5; d_call: TRBD2; clone_size: -; cdr3_nt: TGTGCCAGCAGTCCGGCCGGGGGGGCCTTAGAGACCCAGTACTTC; cdr3_aa: CASSPAGGALETQYF
v_call: TRBV7-9; j_call: TRBJ2-1; d_call: TRBD2; clone_size: once; cdr3_nt: TGTGCCAGCAGCTTAGGGATAGCGGGAGATGAGCAGTTCTTC; cdr3_aa: CASSLGIAGDEQFF